This record covers a single T cell receptor (beta chain). Its specificity is not known. These data are taken from a study of T cell responses to AZD1222 COVID-19 vaccine. The study, taken as a whole, reports: Among spike-specific TCRs, nearly half reportedly target unmutated variant regions.

The CDR3 is 15 amino acids. V lost 6 bases and J 7 bases, leaving 22 bases between the germline ends. Germline CDR1 SGHRS, CDR2 YFSETQ. This table comes from immunoSEQ multiplex PCR, and its TCRdb copy is limited to in-frame clones, with some not included. Of 100,000 or so clones listed, approximately 84% are singletons. V and J are TRBV5-1 and TRBJ1-1, with a tentative D call TRBD1 (5 bases). This specimen was peripheral blood, taken on day 0 of AZD1222 vaccination. This sequence was found in an adult in good health. CDR3: CASTPDGQPGFEAFF. The CDR3, as DNA: TGCGCCAGCACCCCAGACGGACAACCGGGCTTTGAAGCTTTCTTT.